Listed here are 6 T cell receptor beta chains from one sample, sequenced in a study of cytomegalovirus exposure and HLA in healthy donors. PCR primers comprised 60 Vbeta and 13 Jbeta primers. This table comes from immunoSEQ multiplex PCR, and its TCRdb copy is limited to in-frame clones, with some not included. The profile shows about 120,000 clones, 70% to 90% of them singletons. The sequencing sample was made of PBMCs. The source of these receptors is a man aged 40-49 years in good health and CMV-seronegative.

This chain links TRBV4-1 with TRBJ1-5, with TRBD1 as a possible D gene (5 bases). Germline V gives CDR1 MGHRA, CDR2 YSYEKL. The V gene lost 0 bases and the J gene lost 4 bases, with 13 bases spanning the gap. The CDR3 runs 16 residues. CDR3 sequence reads: CASSQDFGAENQPQHF. CDR3 coding DNA: TGCGCCAGCAGCCAAGACTTTGGGGCAGAGAATCAGCCCCAGCATTTT.

The table lists this clone with a few counts. This rearrangement joins TRBV2 to TRBJ2-5, with 9 bases fitting TRBD2. Germline V gene lookup returns CDR1 SNHLY and CDR2 FYNNEI. The junction had 8 bases not matched to a gene; V was cut back by 5 bases and J by 4 bases. The CDR3 extends over 15 amino acids. The CDR3 nucleotides read TGTGCCAGCAGTCGGACTAGCGTGGAAAGAGAGACCCAGTACTTC. It is translated as CASSRTSVERETQYF.

The V and J genes are TRBV2 and TRBJ1-1; TRBD1 agrees at 9 bases. The germline CDR1 and CDR2 sequences are SNHLY and FYNNEI. J lost 5 bases, V lost 6 bases, and 10 bases had no gene match. The CDR3 extends over 15 amino acids. The CDR3 region is CASRGQGSLRTEAFF. DNA for the CDR3: TGTGCCAGCAGGGGACAGGGTTCTCTACGGACTGAAGCTTTCTTT. Full variable domain (missing parts from reference TRBV2 and TRBJ1-1): EPEVTQTPSHQVTQMGQEVILRCVPISNHLYFYWYRQILGQKVEFLVSFYNNEISEKSEIFDDQFSVERPDGSNFTLKIRSTKLEDSAMYFCASRGQGSLRTEAFFGQGTRLTVV.

This chain uses TRBV19 with TRBJ2-1, with TRBD2 as a possible D gene (6 bases). CDR1 is LNHDA and CDR2 is SQIVND in the germline V gene (reference sequence). The V end was cut by 7 bases, the J end by 2 bases, with 15 bases between. The length of the CDR3 is 15 residues. The DNA for the CDR3 is TGTGCCAGTACCAACCTTGGGAGGCCCTACAATGAGCAGTTCTTC. Translation gives CASTNLGRPYNEQFF.

V and J are TRBV27 and TRBJ1-6; TRBD1 matches 8 bases. The CDR3 is 17 residues long. CDR1 is MNHEY and CDR2 is SMNVEV in the germline V gene (reference sequence). Germline trimming cut 4 bases from V and 2 bases from J; bases unmatched to any gene: 7. The CDR3 DNA reads as TGTGCCAGCAGTTCCCGACAGGGGAGGGCCTATAATTCACCCCTCCACTTT. Amino acids: CASSSRQGRAYNSPLHF.

This rearrangement joins TRBV11-3 to TRBJ2-1; 10 bases align to TRBD2. Germline CDR1 reads SGHNT; CDR2 reads YENEEA. This CDR3 has 14 residues. Trimming took 4 bases from V and 10 from J; bases not matched to a gene: 7. For the CDR3, the DNA is TGTGCCAGCAGCTCGGGGACTAGCGCAACCGAGCAGTTCTTC. Translating it yields CASSSGTSATEQFF.